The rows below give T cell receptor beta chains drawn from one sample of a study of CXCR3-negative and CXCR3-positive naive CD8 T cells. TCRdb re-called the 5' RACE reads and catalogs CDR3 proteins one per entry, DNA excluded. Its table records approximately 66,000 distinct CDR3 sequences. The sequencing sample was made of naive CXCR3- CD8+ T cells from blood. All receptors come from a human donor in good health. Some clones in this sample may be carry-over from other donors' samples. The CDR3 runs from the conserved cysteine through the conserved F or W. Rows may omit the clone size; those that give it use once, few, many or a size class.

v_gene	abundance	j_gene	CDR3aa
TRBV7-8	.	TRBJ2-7	CASSENPPPGGYEQYF
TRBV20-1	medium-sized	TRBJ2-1	CSARSQVGARNEQFF
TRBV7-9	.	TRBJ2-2	CASSLSVRIYNTGELFF
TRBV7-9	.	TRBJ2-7	CASSLGDYSYEQYF
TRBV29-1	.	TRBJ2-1	CSVLLTSGSSYNEQFF
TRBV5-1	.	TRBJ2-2	CASSPGLAGGNTGELFF
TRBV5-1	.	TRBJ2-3	CASSPEVPSTDTQYF
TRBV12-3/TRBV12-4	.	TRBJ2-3	CASRHLYGTDTQYF
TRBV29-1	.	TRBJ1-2	CSVEENRGYGYTF
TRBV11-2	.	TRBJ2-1	CASSLGFVGDEQFF
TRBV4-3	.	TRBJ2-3	CASSQGLGTATDTQYF
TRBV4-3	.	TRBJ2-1	CASSQENTEYNEQFF
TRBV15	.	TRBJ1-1	CATSPPPGAFF
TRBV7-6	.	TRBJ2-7	CASSLEAGGRYEQYF
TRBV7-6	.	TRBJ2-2	CASSYGEFTGSLTTGELFF
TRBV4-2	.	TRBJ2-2	CASSQEGHVGELFF
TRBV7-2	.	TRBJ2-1	CASSLLLAGNNEQFF
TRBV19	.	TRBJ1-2	CASRPTSGGNYGYTF
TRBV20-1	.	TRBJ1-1	CSASDLNTEAFF
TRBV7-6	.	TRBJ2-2	CASSLTALAGGGELFF
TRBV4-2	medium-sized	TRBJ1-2	CASSQLSGTDYGYTF
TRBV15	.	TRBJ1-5	CATSPTGQGGQPQHF
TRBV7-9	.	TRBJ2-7	CASSLARDRAYEQYF
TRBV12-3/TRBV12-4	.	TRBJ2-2	CASSFSLSGELFF
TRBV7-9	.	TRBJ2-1	CASSFKLEQFF
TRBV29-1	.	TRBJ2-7	CSVPGTGGAYEQYF
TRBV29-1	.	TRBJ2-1	CSVEPRHSYNEQFF
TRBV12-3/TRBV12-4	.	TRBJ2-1	CASSLLEYNEQFF
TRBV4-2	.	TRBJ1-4	CASSQTAFNEKLFF
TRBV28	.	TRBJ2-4	CASGPLGLAAGGKNIQYF
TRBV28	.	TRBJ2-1	CASSLGTSANNEQFF
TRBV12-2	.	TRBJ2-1	CASRPGTSGRNQIDNEQFF
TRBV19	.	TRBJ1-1	CASSVTPGDAEAFF
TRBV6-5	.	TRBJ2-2	CASSWRDTGELFF
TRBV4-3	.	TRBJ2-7	CASSQVGSATYEQYF
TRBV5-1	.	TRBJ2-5	CASSLDLTGRQETQYF
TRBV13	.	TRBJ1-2	CASSLRQGTTNYGYTF
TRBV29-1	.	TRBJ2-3	CSVEGALSTDTQYF
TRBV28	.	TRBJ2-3	CASSPGTGATDTQYF